This T cell receptor (beta chain) was captured in a study of T cell repertoires in cytomegalovirus infection. In the study overall: CMV infection and matching HLA type were both indicated by public TCR beta signatures.

The trim removed 6 bases at V and 0 bases at J, leaving 4 bases unmatched. Per germline, CDR1 SGHDN and CDR2 FVKESK. The CDR3 is 14 amino acids. Notes on the study in general: The ex vivo response was dominated by HLA-C-restricted CMV-specific TCR beta clonotypes. The study identified carriers of CMV plus the relevant HLA from cumulative public TCR beta family frequency.

This clonotype turned up a few times. Its specificity is unknown. TCRdb ran MiXCR on the reads and lists one entry per CDR3 protein. The data show over 150,000 distinct CDR3 sequences, about 18% seen once. The TCR originated in a human donor in good health (CMV status not recorded). Some clones in this sample may be carry-over from other donors' samples. The sequenced sample was CD8+ T cells from PBMCs. This chain links TRBV14 with TRBJ2-7, with TRBD1 matching 8 bases. The CDR3 bases are TGTGCCAGCAGTAATACAGGGGGCTCCTACGAGCAGTACTTC. It codes for CASSNTGGSYEQYF. The full variable domain, in which reference TRBV14 and TRBJ2-7 provide the parts outside the CDR3, is EAGVTQFPSHSVIEKGQTVTLRCDPISGHDNLYWYRRVMGKEIKFLLHFVKESKQDESGMPNNRFLAERTGGTYSTLKVQPAELEDSGVYFCASSNTGGSYEQYFGPGTRLTVT.